Shown below are 23 T cell receptor beta chains from a single sample sequenced in a study of blood T cell repertoires in COVID-19. TCRdb keeps only in-frame clones here, not all; method: immunoSEQ multiplex PCR. The sample lists around 270,000 clones; roughly 89% were seen once. Sequencing used peripheral blood. Source of these receptors: a man aged 35-49 years with acute or convalescent COVID-19.

J is TRBJ2-6 and V is TRBV6-6; 7 positions agree with TRBD2. Germline CDR1 reads MNHNY; CDR2 reads SVGAGI (reference sequence). The CDR3 loop spans 16 amino acids. J lost 4 bases, V lost 0 bases, and 3 bases had no gene match. Written as DNA, the CDR3 is TGTGCCAGCAGTTACTCGGGAGGGGCCGGGGCCAACGTCCTGACTTTC. Residues: CASSYSGGAGANVLTF.

The CDR3 reads CASSWTVSYEQYF. Written as DNA, the CDR3 is TGCGCCAGCAGCTGGACAGTAAGTTACGAGCAGTACTTC. The V call is TRBV5-1, the J call TRBJ2-7; D possibly corresponds to TRBD1 (6 bases). Per germline, CDR1 SGHRS and CDR2 YFSETQ. Deletions cut 3 bases from V and 4 bases from J, with 11 bases between. This CDR3 is 13 amino acids long.

The rearrangement links TRBV28 to TRBJ1-2, with 7 positions matching TRBD1. Germline CDR1 MDHEN, CDR2 SYDVKM. The CDR3 extends over 15 amino acids. V lost 3 bases to trimming and J lost 4 bases; unmatched junction nucleotides: 8. The CDR3: CASSLAYRGIYGYTF. The DNA of the CDR3 is TGTGCCAGCAGTTTGGCTTACAGGGGAATCTATGGCTACACCTTC.

This chain connects TRBV7-7 to TRBJ2-2; 7 bases align to TRBD2. The CDR3 extends over 17 amino acids. Germline CDR1 is SSHAT and CDR2 is FNYEAQ (reference sequence). V shed 1 base and J 5 bases; nucleotides not matched to a gene: 10. The CDR3 loop reads CASSLVERGRETGELFF. The CDR3, as DNA: TGTGCCAGCAGCTTAGTGGAGCGGGGCCGAGAAACCGGGGAGCTGTTTTTT.

The chain recombines TRBV15 with TRBJ1-1; 7 nucleotides agree with TRBD1. The ends lost 5 bases at V and 1 base at J; junction bases unmatched: 7. Germline CDR1 reads LNHNV; CDR2 reads YYDKDF (reference sequence). The CDR3 spans 15 residues. The CDR3 nucleotides are TGTGCCACCAGCCCTAGGGGGCGGTGGAACACTGAAGCTTTCTTT. As protein: CATSPRGRWNTEAFF.

The genes are TRBV29-1 and TRBJ1-2; 9 bases are a match to TRBD1. Losses at the gene ends were 7 bases for V and 7 bases for J; bases not matched to a gene: 10. The CDR3 contains 13 residues. The germline CDR1 and CDR2 sequences are SQVTM and ANQGSEA. The CDR3 loop is CSAERQGDGGYTF. The CDR3, as DNA: TGCAGCGCGGAGAGACAGGGGGACGGTGGCTACACCTTC.

The chain couples TRBV7-3 to TRBJ2-6, with TRBD1 identical over 8 bases. The V and J ends lost 5 bases and 4 bases, in that order; junction bases with no gene match: 7. The CDR3 length is 16 residues. The germline V gene encodes CDR1 SGHTA and CDR2 FQGTGA. The CDR3 protein is CASSPTGAVGANVLTF. The CDR3 DNA reads TGTGCCAGCAGCCCGACAGGGGCCGTGGGGGCCAACGTCCTGACTTTC.

This chain links TRBV2 with TRBJ1-1; no clear D. This CDR3 region has 13 residues. Germline values: CDR1 SNHLY, CDR2 FYNNEI. The V end was cut by 2 bases, the J end by 0 bases, with 4 bases between. The CDR3 loop reads CASSELLNTEAFF. The CDR3 DNA is TGTGCCAGCAGTGAACTCTTGAACACTGAAGCTTTCTTT.

The chain joins TRBV4-1 to TRBJ1-3; 7 bases agree with TRBD1. Trimming took 0 bases from V and 0 from J; bases not matched to a gene: 2. Germline V lookup: CDR1 MGHRA, CDR2 YSYEKL. The CDR3 loop spans 16 amino acids. CDR3 in amino acids: CASSQEQGSSGNTIYF. CDR3 in DNA: TGCGCCAGCAGCCAAGAACAGGGGAGCTCTGGAAACACCATATATTTT.

The chain is built from TRBV24-1 and TRBJ2-5; the match to TRBD1 covers 7 bases. The ends lost 4 bases at V and 5 bases at J; junction bases unmatched: 6. Germline-derived CDR1 and CDR2 are KGHDR and SFDVKD. There are 14 residues in the CDR3. The CDR3 nucleotides are TGTGCCACCAGTGAAGCCGGGACAGCTGAGACCCAGTACTTC. It translates to CATSEAGTAETQYF.

Written as DNA, the CDR3 is TGTGCCAGCAGCCAAGATGCAGCCCGGGGTCTCGAGCAGTTCTTC. It encodes CASSQDAARGLEQFF. The chain joins TRBV3-1 (or the pseudogene TRBV3-2) to TRBJ2-1, with D perhaps TRBD2 (5 bases). Germline V lookup: CDR1 LGHDT, CDR2 YNNKEL (reference sequence). The CDR3 is made up of 15 amino acids. V was shortened by 0 bases and J by 10 bases, with 16 bases between the two germline ends.

The rearrangement uses TRBV25-1 and TRBJ1-5; D may be TRBD1 (6 bases). Germline-derived CDR1 and CDR2 are MGHDK and SYGVNS. The CDR3 is made up of 15 amino acids. V lost 1 base and J 9 bases, leaving 16 bases between the germline ends. In DNA form, the CDR3 reads TGTGCCAGCAGTGAATCAGGGGCCCTAGGATGGCCCCAGCATTTT. The encoded protein is CASSESGALGWPQHF.

The chain recombines TRBV4-1 with TRBJ1-2, with D possibly being TRBD1 (5 bases). Germline V lookup: CDR1 MGHRA, CDR2 YSYEKL. This CDR3 contains 15 residues. The V end lost 4 bases, the J end lost 2 bases, and 14 bases lay between the germline ends. The CDR3 DNA follows: TGCGCCAGCAGCCTCACGACAGCCGAGAACTATGGCTACACCTTC. As protein: CASSLTTAENYGYTF.

V usage is TRBV5-1 and J usage is TRBJ1-1; 8 positions agree with TRBD1. Unmatched junction bases numbered 9, after V lost 2 bases and J lost 3 bases. The germline gives CDR1 SGHRS, CDR2 YFSETQ. The CDR3 is made up of 16 amino acids. The CDR3 DNA follows: TGCGCCAGCAGCTTTACGACAGGGGCTGGGGACACTGAAGCTTTCTTT. It is translated as CASSFTTGAGDTEAFF.

V is TRBV10-2 and J is TRBJ2-7; D is possibly TRBD2 (5 bases). Germline V gives CDR1 WSHSY, CDR2 SAAADI. V dropped 10 bases and J dropped 0 bases, with 13 bases sitting between them. The CDR3 is 13 amino acids. The CDR3 DNA sequence: TGCGCCATCGCGGACTTAAACTCCTACGAGCAGTACTTC. Protein product: CAIADLNSYEQYF.

CDR3: CASSIVYGGEGEQFF. CDR3 sequence (DNA): TGTGCCAGTAGTATAGTATACGGGGGGGAAGGTGAGCAGTTCTTC. The genes are TRBV19 and TRBJ2-1, with TRBD2 identical over 8 bases. Per germline, CDR1 LNHDA and CDR2 SQIVND (reference sequence). The CDR3 extends over 15 amino acids. Germline trimming cut 1 base from V and 9 bases from J; bases unmatched to any gene: 8.

CDR3 nucleotide sequence: TGTGCCAGCAGCTCCCCCGACAGGGGCCCCTATGGCTACACCTTC. Amino acid sequence: CASSSPDRGPYGYTF. V and J are TRBV11-2 and TRBJ1-2, with 8 positions matching TRBD1. The CDR3 length is 15 residues. Germline-derived CDR1 and CDR2 are SGHAT and FQNNGV. V lost 4 bases to trimming and J lost 4 bases; unmatched junction nucleotides: 8.

Only one count was recorded for this clone. This chain uses TRBV25-1 with TRBJ2-2; D possibly corresponds to TRBD1 (6 bases). CDR1 is MGHDK, CDR2 SYGVNS, per germline. V was pared by 5 bases and J by 4 bases, with 11 bases between. The CDR3 totals 14 residues. CDR3 nucleotides: TGTGCCAGCAGTCACAGGGCCCCCACCGGGGAGCTGTTTTTT. Translated: CASSHRAPTGELFF.

This chain links TRBV5-1 with TRBJ2-7; the D gene is possibly TRBD1 (6 bases). Trimming pared 2 bases from V and 7 bases from J, leaving 19 bases between. Germline V lookup: CDR1 SGHRS, CDR2 YFSETQ. The CDR3 length is 15 residues. In DNA, the CDR3 is TGCGCCAGCAGCTTTTCGGGACACCCGTTTGAAGAGCAGTACTTC. Its translation: CASSFSGHPFEEQYF.

This clone was counted once. CDR3 protein: CASNVPGQGPGANVLTF. The CDR3 coding sequence is TGTGCCAGCAACGTCCCGGGACAGGGACCCGGGGCCAACGTCCTGACTTTC. The chain carries TRBV7-9 and TRBJ2-6; TRBD1 agrees at 9 bases. This CDR3 has 17 residues. Germline V lookup: CDR1 SEHNR, CDR2 FQNEAQ (reference sequence). V shed 7 bases, J shed 4 bases, and the junction held 11 bases outside the gene matches.

The rearrangement joins TRBV2 to TRBJ1-4; D gene ambiguous. CDR3 length: 16 residues. The germline CDR1 and CDR2 sequences are SNHLY and FYNNEI. Trimming pared 8 bases from V and 0 bases from J, leaving 16 bases between. CDR3 in DNA: TGTGCCAGCCGGAGAGGAGAATCTGCAACTAATGAAAAACTGTTTTTT. This encodes CASRRGESATNEKLFF.

V is TRBV3-1 (or the pseudogene TRBV3-2) and J is TRBJ1-1, with D possibly TRBD1 on 6 matching bases. The germline CDR1 and CDR2 sequences are LGHDT and YNNKEL (reference sequence). The CDR3 consists of 13 residues. Trimming took 7 bases from V and 8 from J, leaving 17 bases between them. The CDR3 spells CASTFQGGHEAFF. For the CDR3, the DNA is TGTGCCAGCACCTTCCAAGGGGGACACGAAGCTTTCTTT.

The chain carries TRBV4-1 and TRBJ2-2; 7 nucleotides match TRBD1. Germline V gives CDR1 MGHRA, CDR2 YSYEKL. CDR3 size: 15 residues. Losses at the gene ends were 4 bases for V and 2 bases for J; bases not matched to a gene: 4. Here the CDR3 reads CASSPGTANTGELFF. Written as DNA, the CDR3 is TGCGCCAGCAGCCCCGGGACAGCCAACACCGGGGAGCTGTTTTTT.